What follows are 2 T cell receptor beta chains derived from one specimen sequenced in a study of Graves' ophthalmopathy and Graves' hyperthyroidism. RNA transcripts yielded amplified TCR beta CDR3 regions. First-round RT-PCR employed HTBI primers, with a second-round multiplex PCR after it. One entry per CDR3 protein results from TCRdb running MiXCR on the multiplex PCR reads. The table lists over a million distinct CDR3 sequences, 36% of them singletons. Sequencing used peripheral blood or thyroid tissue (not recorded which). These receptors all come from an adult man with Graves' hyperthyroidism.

The CDR3 protein is CAISDLDGVNEQYF. The CDR3, as DNA: TGTGCCATCAGTGACCTTGACGGGGTTAACGAGCAGTACTTC. The rearrangement links TRBV10-3 to TRBJ2-7; weak D call: TRBD2 (5 bases). V lost 3 bases and J 5 bases, leaving 14 bases between the germline ends. Germline V gene data show CDR1 as ENHRY and CDR2 as SYGVKD. This CDR3 has 14 amino acids.

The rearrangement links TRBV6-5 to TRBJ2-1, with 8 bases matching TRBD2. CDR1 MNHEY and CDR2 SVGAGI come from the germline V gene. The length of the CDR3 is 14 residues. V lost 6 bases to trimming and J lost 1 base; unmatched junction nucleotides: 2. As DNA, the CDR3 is TGTGCCAGCAGATTAGCGGGATCCTACAATGAGCAGTTCTTC. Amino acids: CASRLAGSYNEQFF.